The 7 T cell receptor beta chains given below trace back to one sample, sequenced in a study of control samples from healthy donors and cancer patients. Assay used: immunoSEQ multiplex PCR; TCRdb lists only in-frame clones, some missing. Altogether around 30,000 clones are present, roughly 86% being singletons, with the ten largest covering more than 1.5%. Sequenced input: PBMCs. These receptors originate from a woman in her forties with lung cancer.

V is TRBV3-1 (or the pseudogene TRBV3-2) and J is TRBJ2-1; the match to TRBD1 covers 8 bases. J was trimmed by 2 bases and V by 1 base; bases with no gene match: 1. The CDR3 covers 15 residues. Per germline, CDR1 LGHDT and CDR2 YNNKEL (reference sequence). CDR3 amino acids: CASSQGTGTYNEQFF. The CDR3 DNA reads TGTGCCAGCAGCCAAGGGACAGGGACCTACAATGAGCAGTTCTTC.

This chain links TRBV6-2 or TRBV6-3 with TRBJ2-1; TRBD1 matches 9 bases. CDR3 length: 14 residues. The V and J ends lost 5 bases and 6 bases, in that order; junction bases with no gene match: 5. Germline-derived CDR1 and CDR2 are MNHEY and SVGEGT. The CDR3 sequence is CASSRDRVSNEQFF. CDR3 sequence (DNA): TGTGCCAGCAGTCGGGACAGGGTTAGCAATGAGCAGTTCTTC.

This clone was recorded only once. V and J are TRBV7-9 and TRBJ1-1; a weak D match, TRBD1 (6 bases). Trimming shortened V by 3 bases and J by 7 bases, and 15 bases separated the two germline ends. Germline-derived CDR1 and CDR2 are SEHNR and FQNEAQ (reference sequence). The CDR3 runs 14 residues. The CDR3 loop reads CASSFPPGQLEAFF. CDR3 coding DNA: TGTGCCAGCAGCTTCCCCCCCGGACAGCTTGAAGCTTTCTTT.

The chain links TRBV7-2 to TRBJ2-6; D possibly corresponds to TRBD2 (5 bases). Germline CDR1 SGHTA, CDR2 FQGNSA. V lost 0 bases to trimming and J lost 4 bases, with 10 bases between them. CDR3 length equals 16 residues. Here the CDR3 reads CASSLALRAGANVLTF. The CDR3 nucleotides are TGTGCCAGCAGCTTAGCGCTGAGGGCCGGGGCCAACGTCCTGACTTTC.

This clone was picked up one time. The V gene is TRBV4-1, the J gene TRBJ1-5; D ambiguous. V was clipped by 5 bases and J by 5 bases, with 13 bases between them. Germline V CDR1 and CDR2: MGHRA, YSYEKL. The CDR3 covers 14 residues. CDR3 bases: TGCGCCAGCAGCGTCGGCACCACCGATCAGCCCCAGCATTTT. Encoded protein: CASSVGTTDQPQHF.

The rearrangement joins TRBV4-3 to TRBJ2-7; D possibly corresponds to TRBD2 (5 bases). CDR1 is LGHNA, CDR2 YSLEER, per germline. V was pared by 4 bases and J by 0 bases, with 10 bases between. The CDR3 sequence is 14 residues long. The CDR3 DNA reads TGCGCCAGCAGCCCGAGGGTCTACTCCTACGAGCAGTACTTC. Translating gives CASSPRVYSYEQYF.

The chain recombines TRBV4-3 with TRBJ2-7; D uncertain. The V end lost 1 base, the J end lost 3 bases, and 10 bases lay between the germline ends. The germline V gene has CDR1 LGHNA and CDR2 YSLEER. The CDR3 sequence is 14 residues long. The chain's CDR3 is CASSQAASDYEQYF. CDR3 nucleotide sequence: TGCGCCAGCAGCCAAGCAGCTTCAGACTACGAGCAGTACTTC.